These 2 T cell receptor beta chains share one sample of origin, sequenced in a study of patients and donors after allogeneic stem cell transplantation. MiXCR, run by TCRdb on the RT-PCR reads, gives a single entry per CDR3 protein. The data show 920,000 or so distinct CDR3 sequences, with more than 15% seen just once and around 6% held by the top ten. Specimen: blood, either unsorted or a sorted T cell fraction (not recorded which). These receptor sequences come from a human donor who was either an allogeneic HSCT recipient or a stem cell or donor lymphocyte infusion donor (not recorded which). It is not recorded whose cells these are; they may come from a transplant donor.

The chain couples TRBV20-1 to TRBJ1-3; D ambiguous. The CDR3 spans 13 residues. Trimming removed 6 bases at V and 0 bases at J, with 9 bases between. Germline V CDR1 and CDR2: DFQATT, SNEGSKA (reference sequence). The CDR3, as DNA: TGCAGTGCCCTCGATATCTCTGGAAACACCATATATTTT. Encoded protein: CSALDISGNTIYF.

This clonotype was detected a few times. This chain links TRBV27 with TRBJ2-7, with D possibly matching TRBD1 (5 bases). V lost 3 bases to trimming and J lost 4 bases, with 13 bases between them. The CDR3 totals 14 residues. Germline CDR1 MNHEY, CDR2 SMNVEV (reference sequence). CDR3 region: CASSFRVGFYEQYF. In DNA, the CDR3 is TGTGCCAGCAGTTTCAGGGTGGGTTTTTACGAGCAGTACTTC.